Here is one T cell receptor beta chain with its context. The sample originates from a study of OX40 agonist ivuxolimab in advanced cancers. The CDR3 totals 16 residues. Germline CDR1 reads SGHTA; CDR2 reads FQGNSA. The V and J ends lost 5 bases and 6 bases respectively, with 17 bases between them. Produced via immunoSEQ multiplex PCR; TCRdb's table is partial and in-frame only. The sample includes around 70,000 clones, about 82% seen only once; the top ten take 5.5% to 8%. This chain connects TRBV7-2 to TRBJ1-6; D is ambiguous. The specimen was CD4+ or CD8+ T cells sorted from blood, collected in a trial of the OX40 agonist ivuxolimab. This TCR was recovered from an adult with an advanced solid tumor such as melanoma, head and neck, liver or kidney cancer. The CDR3: CASSPGGPSVNSPLHF. DNA for the CDR3: TGTGCCAGCAGCCCCGGTGGCCCCTCTGTTAATTCACCCCTCCACTTT.